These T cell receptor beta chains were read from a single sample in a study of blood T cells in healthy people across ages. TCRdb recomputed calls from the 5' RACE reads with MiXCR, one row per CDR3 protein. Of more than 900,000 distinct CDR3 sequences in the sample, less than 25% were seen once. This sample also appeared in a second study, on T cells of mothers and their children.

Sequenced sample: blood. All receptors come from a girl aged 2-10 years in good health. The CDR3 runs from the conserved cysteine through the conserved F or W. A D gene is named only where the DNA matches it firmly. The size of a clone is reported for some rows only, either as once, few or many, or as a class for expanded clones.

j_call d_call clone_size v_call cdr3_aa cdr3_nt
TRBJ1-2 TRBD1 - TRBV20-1 CSAPRTGGNYGYTF TGCAGTGCTCCCCGGACAGGGGGCAACTATGGCTACACCTTC
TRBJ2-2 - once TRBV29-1 CSGSRGTGELFF TGCAGCGGCAGCAGGGGCACCGGGGAGCTGTTTTTT
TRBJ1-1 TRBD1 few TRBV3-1 CASSISTGTMNTEAFF TGTGCCAGCAGCATATCGACAGGGACAATGAACACTGAAGCTTTCTTT
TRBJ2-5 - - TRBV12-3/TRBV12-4 CASSSPTGDETQYF TGTGCCAGCAGTTCCCCTACGGGAGACGAGACCCAGTACTTC
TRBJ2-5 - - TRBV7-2 CASHLGGVEETQYF TGTGCCAGCCACTTGGGCGGGGTTGAAGAGACCCAGTACTTC
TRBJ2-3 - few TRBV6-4 CASNRTEGTQYF TGTGCCAGCAATCGGACAGAGGGTACGCAGTATTTT
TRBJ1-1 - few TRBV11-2 CATRLSNTEAFF TGTGCCACGCGACTGTCGAACACTGAAGCTTTCTTT
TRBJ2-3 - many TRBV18 CASSPTADTQYF TGTGCCAGCTCACCTACCGCAGATACGCAGTATTTT
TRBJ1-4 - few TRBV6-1 CASRTTGLPDLFTTNEKLFF TGTGCCAGCAGGACAACAGGCCTCCCGGATTTATTTACAACTAATGAAAAACTGTTTTTT
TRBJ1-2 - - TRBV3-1 CASSQESGQHYGYTF TGTGCCAGCAGCCAAGAATCGGGGCAGCACTATGGCTACACCTTC
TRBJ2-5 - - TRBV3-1 CASSHGDFRETQYF TGTGCCAGCAGCCATGGTGATTTCCGAGAGACCCAGTACTTC
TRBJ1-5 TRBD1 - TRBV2 CASSDTAQGAYNQPQHF TGTGCCAGCAGTGATACGGCGCAGGGGGCCTACAATCAGCCCCAGCATTTT
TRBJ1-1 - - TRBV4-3 CASSQESGGTEAFF TGCGCCAGCAGCCAAGAAAGCGGGGGTACTGAAGCTTTCTTT
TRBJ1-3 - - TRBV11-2 CASSLESPPGNTIYF TGTGCCAGCAGCTTAGAATCACCTCCCGGGAACACCATATATTTT
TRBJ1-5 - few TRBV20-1 CSARERTENQLQHF TGCAGTGCTAGAGAGAGGACAGAGAATCAGCTCCAGCATTTT
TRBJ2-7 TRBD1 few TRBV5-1 CASSLPGQGHEQYF TGCGCCAGCAGCTTACCGGGACAGGGTCACGAGCAGTACTTC
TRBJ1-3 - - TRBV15 CATSRDRQTDGNTIYF TGTGCCACCAGCAGAGACCGACAGACGGACGGAAACACCATATATTTT
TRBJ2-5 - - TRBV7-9 CASSLNAGPQETQYF TGTGCCAGCAGCCTAAACGCCGGACCCCAAGAGACCCAGTACTTC
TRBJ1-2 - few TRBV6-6 CASSYSGEMGYTF TGTGCCAGCAGTTACTCGGGGGAAATGGGCTACACCTTC
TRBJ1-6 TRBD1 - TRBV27 CASKTRTGANSPLHF TGTGCCAGCAAAACCCGGACAGGCGCGAATTCACCCCTCCACTTT
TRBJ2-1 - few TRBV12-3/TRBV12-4 CAIEDGGGEQFF TGTGCCATCGAGGACGGGGGAGGTGAGCAGTTCTTC
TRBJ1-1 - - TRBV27 CASSFIENTEAFF TGTGCCAGCAGCTTCATAGAGAACACTGAAGCTTTCTTT
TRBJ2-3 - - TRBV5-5 CASSLYPLLDTDTQYF TGTGCCAGCAGCTTGTACCCACTCTTAGACACAGATACGCAGTATTTT
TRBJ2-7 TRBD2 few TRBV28 CASRPPGRAGHEQYF TGTGCCAGCAGACCCCCCGGGAGGGCTGGACACGAGCAGTACTTC
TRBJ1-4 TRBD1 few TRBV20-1 CSAGQGGAELFF TGCAGTGCTGGGCAGGGGGGGGCGGAACTGTTTTTT
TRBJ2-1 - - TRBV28 CASSLKLSNEQFF TGTGCCAGCAGTTTAAAACTATCCAATGAGCAGTTCTTC
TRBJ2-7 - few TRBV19 CASSSGVTYEQYF TGTGCCAGTAGTTCAGGAGTGACCTACGAGCAGTACTTC
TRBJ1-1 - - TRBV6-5 CASRPTGLNTEAFF TGTGCCAGCAGACCTACAGGGCTGAACACTGAAGCTTTCTTT
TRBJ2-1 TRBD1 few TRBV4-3 CASSLDGTGSNEQFF TGCGCCAGCAGCCTAGACGGGACAGGGTCCAATGAGCAGTTCTTC
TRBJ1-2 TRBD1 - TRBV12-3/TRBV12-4 CASRIGQGLTGYTF TGTGCCAGCAGGATCGGACAGGGCCTTACAGGCTACACCTTC
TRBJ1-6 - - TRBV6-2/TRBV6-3 CASSPVVRNSYNSPLHF TGTGCCAGCAGTCCGGTGGTGAGGAACTCCTATAATTCACCCCTCCACTTT
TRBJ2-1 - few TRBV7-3 CASSPLGLVVNEQFF TGTGCCAGCAGCCCCTTGGGACTTGTTGTAAATGAGCAGTTCTTC
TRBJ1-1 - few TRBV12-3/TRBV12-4 CASSLMSGWTEAFF TGTGCCAGCAGTTTAATGAGTGGGTGGACTGAAGCTTTCTTT
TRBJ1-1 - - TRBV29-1 CSSLAPLNTEAFF TGCAGCTCGTTGGCCCCTTTGAACACTGAAGCTTTCTTT